This T cell receptor (beta chain) was recovered during a study of monozygotic twins with inflammatory bowel disease. Study results and caveats: Inverse Simpson values showed less TCRbeta diversity in IBD patients than in their healthy co-twins. Varied immunosuppressive treatments among patients may have increased repertoire variability. Other individuals had fewer clonotypes in common with IBD patients than with healthy twins, especially with disease activity.

In regard to this clonotype: Antigen unknown.

Germline CDR1 is SGHRS and CDR2 is YFSETQ. The CDR3 totals 15 residues. After re-calling the 5' RACE reads, TCRdb lists one entry per CDR3 protein, DNA absent. The data include some 450,000 distinct CDR3 sequences; the top ten clones carry 2% to 3%. The origin of this receptor is a human donor with ulcerative colitis or Crohn's disease, or a healthy co-twin of an affected twin (not recorded which). The sample taken for sequencing was blood. The chain has TRBV5-1 and TRBJ2-6; TCRdb's D call of TRBD1 is untestable without DNA. The CDR3 loop reads CASSLPGQGDNVLTF.